These 19 T cell receptor beta chains were all obtained from the same sample, sequenced in a study of T cell responses to AZD1222 COVID-19 vaccine. Generated by immunoSEQ multiplex PCR, the TCRdb table keeps only in-frame clones and is missing some. The sample has some 130,000 clones; 75% to 90% are singletons. Material: peripheral blood, obtained on day 0 of AZD1222 vaccination. The origin of the receptors is an adult in good health.

V and J are TRBV5-1 and TRBJ2-3, with 8 bases aligning to TRBD2. Trimming removed 1 base from V and 4 bases from J; junction bases left unmatched: 5. The CDR3 has 15 amino acids. Germline V gene data show CDR1 as SGHRS and CDR2 as YFSETQ. Here the CDR3 DNA reads TGCGCCAGCAGCTTGCAGCGGGGGAGTGCAGATACGCAGTATTTT. This sequence encodes CASSLQRGSADTQYF.

This chain links TRBV24-1 with TRBJ1-1; TRBD1 is a possible D gene (6 bases). Trimming took off 4 bases at V and 7 bases at J, with 9 bases between the two ends. From germline, CDR1 is KGHDR and CDR2 SFDVKD. The length of the CDR3 is 12 residues. The CDR3 loop reads CATSEQGFEAFF. CDR3 DNA: TGTGCCACCAGTGAACAGGGATTTGAAGCTTTCTTT.

The rearrangement links TRBV29-1 to TRBJ1-2; tentatively, D is TRBD1 (5 bases). The ends were cut back, 1 base at V and 4 bases at J, with 16 bases in the middle. The germline V gene encodes CDR1 SQVTM and CDR2 ANQGSEA. The CDR3 contains 15 residues. CDR3 residues: CSVEVSLTDFYGYTF. Written as DNA, the CDR3 is TGCAGCGTTGAAGTTTCACTGACAGATTTCTATGGCTACACCTTC.

The chain is built from TRBV27 and TRBJ2-7, with a tentative D call TRBD2 (7 bases). V lost 4 bases and J 4 bases, leaving 17 bases between the germline ends. CDR3 size: 15 residues. Germline CDR1 reads MNHEY; CDR2 reads SMNVEV (reference sequence). CDR3 sequence reads: CASSYLGGAEYEQYF. CDR3 coding DNA: TGTGCCAGCAGTTACCTTGGGGGGGCAGAATACGAGCAGTACTTC.

This clone has only one observation. This chain uses TRBV10-3 with TRBJ2-2, with 8 bases that match TRBD1. Per germline, CDR1 ENHRY and CDR2 SYGVKD. J gave up 3 bases and V 3 bases, and 6 bases lay outside the gene matches. CDR3 size: 16 residues. The CDR3 DNA reads TGTGCCATCAGTGAAACCGGACAGGGCCACACCGGGGAGCTGTTTTTT. It specifies CAISETGQGHTGELFF.

This chain connects TRBV28 to TRBJ1-4, with D perhaps TRBD1 (5 bases). Germline-derived CDR1 and CDR2 are MDHEN and SYDVKM. This CDR3 contains 15 residues. The V and J ends lost 2 bases and 9 bases respectively, with 16 bases between them. DNA for the CDR3: TGTGCCAGCAGTTTAGGGGGGGTAAGGCGTAAAAAACTGTTTTTT. This translates into CASSLGGVRRKKLFF.

The table lists this clone with a few counts. This chain connects TRBV9 to TRBJ2-3; TRBD2 aligns across 12 bases. J lost 2 bases, V lost 6 bases, and 7 bases had no gene match. There are 16 residues in the CDR3. Germline CDR1 reads SGDLS; CDR2 reads YYNGEE. The CDR3 sequence: CASNSRLAGATDTQYF. In nucleotides, the CDR3 is TGTGCCAGCAACTCTAGACTAGCGGGGGCCACAGATACGCAGTATTTT.

This clone was observed once. The chain has TRBV5-6 and TRBJ1-1; 7 bases are shared with TRBD1. Germline CDR1 and CDR2: SGHDT and YYEEEE. The CDR3 extends over 14 amino acids. V lost 9 bases, J lost 0 bases, and 8 bases stayed unmatched. The chain's CDR3 is CATGSRGVNTEAFF. The CDR3 DNA reads TGTGCCACCGGATCCAGGGGGGTGAACACTGAAGCTTTCTTT.

V and J are TRBV29-1 and TRBJ1-1; no definite D call. This CDR3 comprises 14 residues. Trimming cost V 3 bases and J 1 base, with 12 bases left between them. CDR1 and CDR2 from the germline V gene are SQVTM and ANQGSEA. The CDR3, as DNA: TGCAGCGTTGATAGGCCAGGCCGGAACACTGAAGCTTTCTTT. Protein: CSVDRPGRNTEAFF. The full variable domain, its missing parts supplied by reference TRBV29-1 and TRBJ1-1, is SAVISQKPSRDICQRGTSLTIQCQVDSQVTMMFWYRQQPGQSLTLIATANQGSEATYESGFVIDKFPISRPNLTFSTLTVSNMSPEDSSIYLCSVDRPGRNTEAFFGQGTRLTVV.

The chain joins TRBV29-1 to TRBJ1-2; a possible D gene is TRBD1 (5 bases). Germline-derived CDR1 and CDR2 are SQVTM and ANQGSEA. V lost 0 bases and J 2 bases, leaving 7 bases between the germline ends. This CDR3 spans 13 amino acids. CDR3 region: CSVEERTNYGYTF. The CDR3 nucleotides are TGCAGCGTTGAAGAGCGGACAAACTATGGCTACACCTTC.

The chain combines TRBV6-5 with TRBJ1-4; D is perhaps TRBD1 (5 bases). Trimming took off 6 bases at V and 0 bases at J, with 11 bases between the two ends. There are 15 residues in the CDR3. CDR1 and CDR2 from the germline V gene are MNHEY and SVGAGI. The DNA for the CDR3 is TGTGCCAGCAGGCGAGACAGTTCAACTAATGAAAAACTGTTTTTT. As protein: CASRRDSSTNEKLFF.

The chain carries TRBV5-1 and TRBJ2-2; tentative D call: TRBD1 (6 bases). The CDR3 extends over 15 amino acids. V was shortened by 4 bases and J by 0 bases, with 10 bases between the two germline ends. Germline lookup yields CDR1 SGHRS and CDR2 YFSETQ. The chain's CDR3 is CASSRDTANTGELFF. As DNA, the CDR3 is TGCGCCAGCAGCCGGGACACCGCGAACACCGGGGAGCTGTTTTTT.

CDR3 DNA: TGTGCCAGCTCACCATTGTCCGACTATCCGTATGGCTACACCTTC. Its translation is CASSPLSDYPYGYTF. The chain recombines TRBV18 with TRBJ1-2; no reliable D call. Germline CDR1 reads KGHSH; CDR2 reads LQKENI. The CDR3 is made up of 15 amino acids. V lost 2 bases and J lost 5, with 15 bases in between.

The chain employs TRBV7-6 and TRBJ1-1; a weak D match, TRBD1 (5 bases). This CDR3 has 14 amino acids. Germline loops: CDR1 SGHVS, CDR2 FNYEAQ. V gave up 1 base and J gave up 4 bases, with 10 bases separating them. The DNA of the CDR3 is TGTGCCAGCAGCTTAGGGGGACCCTTCACTGAAGCTTTCTTT. This gives the protein CASSLGGPFTEAFF.

The rearrangement joins TRBV7-3 to TRBJ1-1; perhaps TRBD1 as D (5 bases). Trimming shortened V by 6 bases and J by 0 bases, and 14 bases separated the two germline ends. Germline lookup yields CDR1 SGHTA and CDR2 FQGTGA. The CDR3 has 15 amino acids. The CDR3 nucleotides read TGTGCCAGCAGTTTACTACGGGGCTTGAACACTGAAGCTTTCTTT. It yields the protein CASSLLRGLNTEAFF.

The chain joins TRBV2 to TRBJ2-1; possibly TRBD1 for D (5 bases). The V gene lost 7 bases and the J gene lost 0 bases, with 13 bases spanning the gap. The CDR3 totals 15 residues. Germline V gives CDR1 SNHLY, CDR2 FYNNEI. The CDR3 region has the DNA TGTGCCAGCACCTCGCAGGGAAACTCCTACAATGAGCAGTTCTTC. Its protein product is CASTSQGNSYNEQFF.

V is TRBV10-3 and J is TRBJ1-2, with D possibly matching TRBD1 (5 bases). The V gene's germline CDR1 is ENHRY and CDR2 SYGVKD. This CDR3 has 13 amino acids. With 8 bases removed from V and 3 bases from J, the gap between germline ends came to 13 bases. The CDR3 region has the DNA TGTGCCATCCAACCGGGGGAGGACTATGGCTACACCTTC. Its translation: CAIQPGEDYGYTF.

The gene calls are TRBV7-3 and TRBJ1-6; D is perhaps TRBD1 (5 bases). The CDR3 runs 14 residues. Deletions cut 5 bases from V and 7 bases from J, with 12 bases between. From germline, CDR1 is SGHTA and CDR2 FQGTGA. This CDR3 reads CASSLQGSNSPLHF. CDR3 nucleotide sequence: TGTGCCAGCAGCCTTCAGGGTTCCAATTCACCCCTCCACTTT. Based on the CDR3 plus reference TRBV7-3 and TRBJ1-6, the full variable domain is GAGVSQTPSNKVTEKGKYVELRCDPISGHTALYWYRQSLGQGPEFLIYFQGTGAADDSGLPNDRFFAVRPEGSVSTLKIQRTERGDSAVYLCASSLQGSNSPLHFGNGTRLTVT.

The chain recombines TRBV25-1 with TRBJ2-7, with 8 bases matching TRBD1. Per germline, CDR1 MGHDK and CDR2 SYGVNS. The CDR3 covers 13 residues. With 8 bases clipped from V and 1 base from J, the junction kept 4 bases outside the gene matches. In DNA form, the CDR3 reads TGTGCCAGCGGCTGGACAGGGTCCTACGAGCAGTACTTC. It is translated as CASGWTGSYEQYF.